This TCR beta chain is drawn from a study of shared clonotypes between healthy human individuals. Overall study results and limits: A generally larger estimated richness was seen in naive subsets than in memory subsets.

This clone was recorded once. No antigen is known for it. Looked up from germline, CDR1 is MNHEY and CDR2 is SVGAGI. The V end lost 2 bases, the J end lost 7 bases, and 6 bases lay between the germline ends. CDR3 length: 12 residues. Assay used: immunoSEQ multiplex PCR; TCRdb lists only in-frame clones, some missing. The table shows around 2.1 million clones, with around 95% occurring only once. This TCR was sampled from a young man in good health. Sequenced input: naive CD4+ T cells sorted from blood. The subset is: CD45RA+ positively selected. The rearrangement joins TRBV6-5 to TRBJ2-1; tentatively, D is TRBD1 (6 bases). The DNA of the CDR3 is TGTGCCAGCAGTTACCAGGGGAATGAGCAGTTCTTC. It is translated as CASSYQGNEQFF.